This T cell receptor beta chain was obtained from a study of T cells after yellow fever vaccination (dated by TCRdb to between 2019 and 2020). A note on the overall study: Libraries from fractions with low cell numbers were prepared with the SMART-Seq v4 Ultra Low Input RNA kit. To track T-cell clones before and after primary and booster YFV17D yellow fever vaccination, bulk TCR alpha and beta repertoires were sequenced longitudinally. Two healthy male donors, one aged 18 to 30 and one aged 30 to 40 years, made up the cohort. Blood was drawn at multiple timepoints before and after primary and secondary immunization, with bulk PBMC replicates and cell subsets isolated. Broad study findings and their caveats: Only a couple of donors were included in the study, so the extent to which the findings can be generalized is limited. Compared with the primary T-cell response, the secondary T-cell response was faster but weaker, reaching its peak on day 5 rather than on day 15. A small fraction of clonotypes appeared in both the CD4 and CD8 compartments, likely as a result of convergent recombination. Most clones expanded after primary vaccination (around 97% of CD4 and about 85% of CD8) were re-detected after the booster, suggesting that broad memory maintenance occurred. FACS-sorted repertoires could contain abundant contaminating clonotypes from the bulk population, so computational filtering was required.

TCR cDNA was synthesized by 5'RACE template switching, which introduced a universal primer site and unique molecular identifiers. Priming of cDNA synthesis was performed from both the TCR alpha and TCR beta constant segments. Library amplification used two PCR steps, and the second PCR step added sample barcodes and sequencing adapters. Sequencing of libraries was performed on Illumina HiSeq 2500 (2x100 bp) or NovaSeq (2x150 bp). As for the authors' bioinformatics: Reads were demultiplexed and collapsed into UMI consensus sequences with MIGEC, and V(D)J alignment was performed with MiXCR. Using edgeR on replicate PBMC samples, clonotypes were called vaccine-responding if FDR was below 0.01 and the log2 fold change was above 5 up to day 15. Each bulk clonotype was labeled CD4 or CD8 based on which sequenced repertoire, CD4 or CD8, contained the clonotype at higher abundance. TCRdb's own reprocessing of the public reads used fastp at Q25 and MiXCR and kept productive beta chains. Each CDR3 protein gets just one entry, which takes the most common genes and DNA from the rows behind it. TCRdb, not the original authors, processed these V and J calls. Within this sample are about 150,000 distinct CDR3 sequences, with just over 6.5% of them counted one time only. Approximately 0.61% of the sample goes to the ten largest clones.

CDR1 and CDR2 (SQVTM, ANQGSEA) derive from the germline V gene. The CDR3 spans 13 residues, from the cysteine through the phenylalanine. The entry retains the CDR3 DNA only, 39 bases that are in frame from base 1. Unmatched junction bases come to 3, with V trimmed by 6 bases and J by 5 bases. This clonotype has at least ten counts. Its antigen is unknown. Base qualities are not recorded, but no much larger clone differs from it by a single base. The meaning of the sample's treatment or condition label: live attenuated yellow fever vaccine strain. A standard Ficoll-Paque protocol was used to isolate PBMCs from peripheral blood. Dynabeads CD4 and CD8 positive selection kits were used to isolate CD4 and CD8 T-cell fractions. TriZol was used to extract RNA from bulk PBMCs, from CD4 and CD8 fractions, and from dextramer-positive and dextramer-negative fractions.

The sequences come from CD4+ T cells sorted from PBMCs, collected 10 days after the yellow fever booster vaccination. The rearrangement joined TRBV29-1 to TRBJ2-5; TRBD2 aligns with 13 central bases. This TCR came from a young man who received the YFV17D yellow fever vaccine. The CDR3 reads as follows: CSVRTSGSETQYF. The DNA sequence follows: TGCAGCGTGCGGACTAGCGGGAGTGAGACCCAGTACTTC.